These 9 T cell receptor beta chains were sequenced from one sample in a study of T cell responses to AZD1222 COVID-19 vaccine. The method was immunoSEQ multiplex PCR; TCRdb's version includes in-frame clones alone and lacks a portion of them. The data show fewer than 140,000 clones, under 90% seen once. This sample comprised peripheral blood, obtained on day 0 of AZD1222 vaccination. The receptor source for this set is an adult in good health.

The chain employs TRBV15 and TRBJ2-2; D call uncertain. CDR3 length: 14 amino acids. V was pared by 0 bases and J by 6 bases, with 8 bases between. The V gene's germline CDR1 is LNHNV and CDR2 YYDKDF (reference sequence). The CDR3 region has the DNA TGTGCCACCAGCAGAGATCGAGGCTCCGGGGAGCTGTTTTTT. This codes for CATSRDRGSGELFF.

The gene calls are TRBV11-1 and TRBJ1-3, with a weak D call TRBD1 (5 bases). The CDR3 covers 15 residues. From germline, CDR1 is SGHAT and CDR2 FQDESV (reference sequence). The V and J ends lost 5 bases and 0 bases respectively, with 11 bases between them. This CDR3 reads CASSQGPYSGNTIYF. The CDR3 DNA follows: TGTGCCAGCAGCCAGGGACCGTACTCTGGAAACACCATATATTTT.

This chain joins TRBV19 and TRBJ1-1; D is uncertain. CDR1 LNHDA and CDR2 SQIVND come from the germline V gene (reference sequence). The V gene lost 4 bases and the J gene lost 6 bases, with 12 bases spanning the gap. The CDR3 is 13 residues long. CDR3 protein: CASSTSPRAEAFF. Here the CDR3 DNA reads TGTGCCAGTAGTACCTCACCCAGAGCTGAAGCTTTCTTT.

For the CDR3, the DNA is TGTGCCAGCAGCCAAACTCACTATGGCTACACCTTC. The encoded protein is CASSQTHYGYTF. This chain uses TRBV14 with TRBJ1-2; D ambiguous. Trimming pared 2 bases from V and 3 bases from J, leaving 4 bases between. The CDR3 length is 12 residues. Germline values: CDR1 SGHDN, CDR2 FVKESK.

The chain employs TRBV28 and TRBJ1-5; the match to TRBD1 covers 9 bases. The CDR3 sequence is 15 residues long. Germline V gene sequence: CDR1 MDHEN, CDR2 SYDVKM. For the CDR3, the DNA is TGTGCGGGGACTACAGGGGGCGCGGGCAATCAGCCCCAGCATTTT. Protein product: CAGTTGGAGNQPQHF.

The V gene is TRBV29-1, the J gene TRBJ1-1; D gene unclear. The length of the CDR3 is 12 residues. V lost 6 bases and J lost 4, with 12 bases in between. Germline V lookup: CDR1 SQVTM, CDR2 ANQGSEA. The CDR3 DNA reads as TGCAGCGTCCTGCCTACCGGCACTGAAGCTTTCTTT. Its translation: CSVLPTGTEAFF.

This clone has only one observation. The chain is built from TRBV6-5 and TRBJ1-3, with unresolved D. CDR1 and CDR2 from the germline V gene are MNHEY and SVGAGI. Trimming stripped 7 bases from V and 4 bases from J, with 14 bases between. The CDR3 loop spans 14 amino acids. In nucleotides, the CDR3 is TGTGCCAGCACCGTATCAGTGACAGGAAACACCATATATTTT. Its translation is CASTVSVTGNTIYF.

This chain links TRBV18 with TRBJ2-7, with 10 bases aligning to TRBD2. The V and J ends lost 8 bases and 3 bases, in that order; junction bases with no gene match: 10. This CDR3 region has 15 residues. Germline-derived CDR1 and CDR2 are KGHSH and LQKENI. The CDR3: CASRTKIAGGYEQYF. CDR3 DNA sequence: TGTGCCAGCCGAACGAAGATAGCGGGAGGCTACGAGCAGTACTTC.

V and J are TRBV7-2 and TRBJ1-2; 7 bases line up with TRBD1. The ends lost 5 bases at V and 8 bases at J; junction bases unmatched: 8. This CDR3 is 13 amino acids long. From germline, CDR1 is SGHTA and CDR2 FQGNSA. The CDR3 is CASSPNRGGGYTF. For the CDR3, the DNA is TGTGCCAGCAGCCCGAACAGGGGTGGAGGCTACACCTTC. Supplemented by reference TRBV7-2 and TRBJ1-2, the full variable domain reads GAGVSQSPSNKVTEKGKDVELRCDPISGHTALYWYRQSLGQGLEFLIYFQGNSAPDKSGLPSDRFSAERTGGSVSTLTIQRTQQEDSAVYLCASSPNRGGGYTFGSGTRLTVV.